The clone carrying this T cell receptor (beta chain) appeared many times. Unique molecular identifiers featured in how the TCRbeta library was prepared. Each CDR3 protein is one row after TCRdb ran MiXCR on the PCR reads. The sample gives some 590,000 distinct CDR3 sequences, about 10% of which show up once; about 4% is in the top ten. This record belongs to a study of T-cell reconstitution after alpha-beta-depleted transplantation in children. V lost 4 bases to trimming and J lost 6 bases; unmatched junction nucleotides: 9. Germline V gives CDR1 SQVTM, CDR2 ANQGSEA. The length of the CDR3 is 15 residues.

The J gene is TRBJ2-2, the V gene TRBV29-1; 9 bases map to TRBD2. The sequencing here drew on PBMCs from the stem cell graft donor, taken from the stem cell graft. This clonotype originated in a human donor who donated a stem cell graft to a child with acute myeloid leukemia. CDR3 bases: TGCAGCGTTGTAAGAGCGGGAGGAAGATCCGGGGAGCTGTTTTTT. Translated: CSVVRAGGRSGELFF.